This T cell receptor (beta chain) was captured in a study of CD8 T cells in ankylosing spondylitis. The study's findings and limits: Characteristic of ankylosing spondylitis blood, it appeared, was a TCR beta motif comprising about eight highly homologous variants.

In its sample, this clonotype was seen a few times. What it binds is unknown. This CDR3 spans 16 amino acids. With 1 base clipped from V and 6 bases from J, the junction kept 5 bases outside the gene matches. The germline V gene encodes CDR1 SNHLY and CDR2 FYNNEI. TCRdb reprocessed the 5' RACE reads via MiXCR and lists one record per CDR3 protein. The data hold about 540,000 distinct CDR3 sequences, with about 12% observed a single time. This chain joins TRBV2 and TRBJ2-2; 10 bases line up with TRBD2. The source material was blood, either unsorted or a sorted T cell fraction (not recorded which). This TCR came from a male donor with ankylosing spondylitis. The CDR3 sequence is CASSEELAGFSGELFF. The CDR3 region has the DNA TGTGCCAGCAGTGAAGAACTAGCGGGATTTTCCGGGGAGCTGTTTTTT.